Listed below are T cell receptor beta chains from one sample, sequenced in a study of T cells after yellow fever vaccination. TCRdb re-called the 5' RACE reads through MiXCR, storing one row per CDR3 protein. In the table there are about 220,000 distinct CDR3 sequences, around 6.7% of which are singletons. Sample: CD4+ T cells sorted from PBMCs, taken on the day of the yellow fever booster vaccination. The source of these receptors is a man aged 25 to 45 who received the YFV17D yellow fever vaccine. The CDR3 runs from the conserved cysteine through the conserved F or W.

V | CDR3
TRBV29-1 | CSAGKGYGYEQYF
TRBV6-6 | CASTSRAGYEQYF
TRBV7-2 | CASSLSYLTYEQYF
TRBV20-1 | CSARDSASGRNEQFF
TRBV20-1 | CSARLGPGQGYGYTF
TRBV7-3 | CASSLTGTSGNTGELFF
TRBV7-9 | CASSLDGALVVYGYTF
TRBV12-3/TRBV12-4 | CASINSGADNEQFF
TRBV10-2 | CASSPLGGQGELFF
TRBV7-8 | CASSLRLAGGWEQYF
TRBV3-1 | CASSPTTGKGKEKLFF
TRBV6-5 | CASSPILAGGYQETQYF
TRBV12-3/TRBV12-4 | CASSTRAGRVLNEQFF
TRBV28 | CASSLASGSRAGEQYF
TRBV11-1 | CASSPGQYYYGYTF
TRBV10-3 | CAISEAESPYYGYTF
TRBV5-5 | CASSPAGTPRRETQYF
TRBV7-9 | CASSLEGSRGYTF
TRBV9 | CASSVDTGLSPLHF
TRBV7-7 | CASSLGPASGEQFF
TRBV28 | CASSFQNTEAFF
TRBV5-1 | CASSDSTGWEQYF
TRBV12-3/TRBV12-4 | CASSLFSLPVNTEAFF
TRBV6-5 | CASTFDQAGANVLTF
TRBV4-2 | CASSQDPKSRGYGYTF
TRBV7-8 | CASSLWSGRLTGELFF
TRBV7-2 | CASSLEVGGYTF
TRBV11-1 | CASIPGGGTSSDTGELFF
TRBV7-2 | CASRRLAGGTEQSF
TRBV7-2 | CASSLEVGEAFF
TRBV10-3 | CASPREPQHF
TRBV20-1 | CSASTQTETQYF
TRBV29-1 | CSVEQAQYF
TRBV20-1 | CSAAGTSGSRKQFF
TRBV7-9 | CASSLDRLYQETQYF
TRBV27 | CASSISGSTDTQYF
TRBV19 | CASSENSGNTIYF
TRBV18 | CASSPPGLAPREQFF
TRBV11-2 | CASTDPGQGFQFGETQYF
TRBV29-1 | CSVAGLAQVQETQYF
TRBV20-1 | CSAGMAGRRYEQYF
TRBV20-1 | CSARMASPETQYF
TRBV28 | CASRDQGLAAFNEQFF
TRBV10-3 | CAIRAANGITDTQYF
TRBV20-1 | CSGRGKNTGELFF
TRBV5-6 | CASSLSLTGTGELFF
TRBV21-1 | CASSKFVSTNTGELFF
TRBV5-1 | CASSPFGSLAEAGKNNEQFF
TRBV12-3/TRBV12-4 | CASTSSGPSYNEQFF
TRBV5-1 | CASSLEWLSGYNEQFF
TRBV28 | CAVRQENVETQYF
TRBV7-2 | CASSTQFGSSSYEQYF
TRBV11-2 | CASSTTISGRAWEQYF
TRBV20-1 | CSVLRGTGPPYNEQFF